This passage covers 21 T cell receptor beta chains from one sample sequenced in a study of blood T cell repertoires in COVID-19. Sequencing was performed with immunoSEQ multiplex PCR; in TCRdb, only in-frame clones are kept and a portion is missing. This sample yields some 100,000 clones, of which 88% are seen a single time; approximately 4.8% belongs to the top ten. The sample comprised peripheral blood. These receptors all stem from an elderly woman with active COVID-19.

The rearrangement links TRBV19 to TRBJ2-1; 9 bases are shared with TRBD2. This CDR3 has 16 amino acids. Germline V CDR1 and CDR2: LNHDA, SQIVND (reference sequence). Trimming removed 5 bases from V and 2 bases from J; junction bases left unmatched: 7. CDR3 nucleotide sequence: TGTGCCAGTAGTGGAATAAGCGGGAGGACCTACAATGAGCAGTTCTTC. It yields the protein CASSGISGRTYNEQFF.

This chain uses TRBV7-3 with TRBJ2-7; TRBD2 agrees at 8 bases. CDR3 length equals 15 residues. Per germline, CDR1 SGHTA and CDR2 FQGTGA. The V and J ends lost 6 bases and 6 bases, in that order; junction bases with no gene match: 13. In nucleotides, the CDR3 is TGTGCCAGCAGTTCCCCGGGACTAGACCTGCCCGAGCAGTACTTC. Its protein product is CASSSPGLDLPEQYF.

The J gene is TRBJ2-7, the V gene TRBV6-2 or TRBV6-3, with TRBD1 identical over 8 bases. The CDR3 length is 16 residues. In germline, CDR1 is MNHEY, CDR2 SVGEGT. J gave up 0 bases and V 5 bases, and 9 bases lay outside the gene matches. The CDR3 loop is CASSLEPGGPSYEQYF. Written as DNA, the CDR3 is TGTGCCAGCAGTCTCGAGCCAGGGGGCCCCTCCTACGAGCAGTACTTC.

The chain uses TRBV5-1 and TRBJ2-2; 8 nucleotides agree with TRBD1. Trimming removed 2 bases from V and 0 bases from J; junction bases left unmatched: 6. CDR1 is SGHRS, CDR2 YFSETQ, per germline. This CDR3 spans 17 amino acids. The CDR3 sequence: CASSFDGQGPNTGELFF. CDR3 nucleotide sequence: TGCGCCAGCAGCTTCGACGGACAGGGCCCGAACACCGGGGAGCTGTTTTTT.

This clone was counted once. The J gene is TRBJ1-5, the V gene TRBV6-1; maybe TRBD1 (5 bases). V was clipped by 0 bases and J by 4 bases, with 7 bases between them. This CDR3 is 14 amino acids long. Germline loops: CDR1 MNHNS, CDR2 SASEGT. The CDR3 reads CASSEAGRNQPQHF. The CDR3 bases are TGTGCCAGCAGTGAAGCGGGGCGTAATCAGCCCCAGCATTTT.

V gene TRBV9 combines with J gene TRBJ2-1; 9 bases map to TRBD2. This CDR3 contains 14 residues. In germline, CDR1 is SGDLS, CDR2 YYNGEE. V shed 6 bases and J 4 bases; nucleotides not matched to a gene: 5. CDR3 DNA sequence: TGTGCCAGCACCGCGGGAGGGGTTTACAATGAGCAGTTCTTC. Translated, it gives CASTAGGVYNEQFF.

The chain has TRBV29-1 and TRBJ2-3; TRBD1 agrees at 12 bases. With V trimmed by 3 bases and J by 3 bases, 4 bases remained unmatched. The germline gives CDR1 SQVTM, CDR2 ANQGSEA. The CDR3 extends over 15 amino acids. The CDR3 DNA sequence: TGCAGCGTTGAGGGGGACAGGGGGCCGACAGATACGCAGTATTTT. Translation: CSVEGDRGPTDTQYF.

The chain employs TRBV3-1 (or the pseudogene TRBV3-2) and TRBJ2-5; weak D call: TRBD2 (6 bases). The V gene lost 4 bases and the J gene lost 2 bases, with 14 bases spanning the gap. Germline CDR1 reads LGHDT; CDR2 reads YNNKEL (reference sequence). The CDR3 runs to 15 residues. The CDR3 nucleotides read TGTGCCAGCAGCCTTGGCGGGACGCATCAAGAGACCCAGTACTTC. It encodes CASSLGGTHQETQYF.

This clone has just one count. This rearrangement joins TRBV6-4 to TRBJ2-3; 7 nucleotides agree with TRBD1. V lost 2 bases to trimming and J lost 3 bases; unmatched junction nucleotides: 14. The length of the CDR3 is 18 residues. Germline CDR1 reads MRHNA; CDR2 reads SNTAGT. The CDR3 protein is CASSDPRRTGRRTDTQYF. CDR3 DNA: TGTGCCAGCAGTGACCCTCGAAGGACAGGCCGACGGACAGATACGCAGTATTTT.

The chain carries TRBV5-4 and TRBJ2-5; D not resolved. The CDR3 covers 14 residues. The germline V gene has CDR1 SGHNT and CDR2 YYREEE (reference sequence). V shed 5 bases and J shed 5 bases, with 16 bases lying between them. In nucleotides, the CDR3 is TGTGCCAGCAGTTTGCCGTATCTCGGGGAGACCCAGTACTTC. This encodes CASSLPYLGETQYF.

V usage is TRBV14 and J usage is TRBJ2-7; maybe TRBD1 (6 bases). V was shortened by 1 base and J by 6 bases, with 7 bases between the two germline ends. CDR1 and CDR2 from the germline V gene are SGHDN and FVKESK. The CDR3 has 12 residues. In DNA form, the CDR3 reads TGTGCCAGCAGCCAAGGCAGGGGCGAGCAGTACTTC. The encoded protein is CASSQGRGEQYF. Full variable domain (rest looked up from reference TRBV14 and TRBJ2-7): EAGVTQFPSHSVIEKGQTVTLRCDPISGHDNLYWYRRVMGKEIKFLLHFVKESKQDESGMPNNRFLAERTGGTYSTLKVQPAELEDSGVYFCASSQGRGEQYFGPGTRLTVT.

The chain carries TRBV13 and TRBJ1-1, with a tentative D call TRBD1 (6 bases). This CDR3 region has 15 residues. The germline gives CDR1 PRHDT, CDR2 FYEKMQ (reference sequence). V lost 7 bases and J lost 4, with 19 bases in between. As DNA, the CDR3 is TGTGCCAGCACCCCAAGTTCGGGGGGCTCCACTGAAGCTTTCTTT. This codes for CASTPSSGGSTEAFF.

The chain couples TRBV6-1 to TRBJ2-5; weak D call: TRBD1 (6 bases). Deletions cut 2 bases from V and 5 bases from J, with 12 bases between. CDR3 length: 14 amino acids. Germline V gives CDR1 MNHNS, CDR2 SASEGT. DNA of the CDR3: TGTGCCAGCAGTGAACAGGGGTGGGAGGAGACCCAGTACTTC. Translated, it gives CASSEQGWEETQYF.

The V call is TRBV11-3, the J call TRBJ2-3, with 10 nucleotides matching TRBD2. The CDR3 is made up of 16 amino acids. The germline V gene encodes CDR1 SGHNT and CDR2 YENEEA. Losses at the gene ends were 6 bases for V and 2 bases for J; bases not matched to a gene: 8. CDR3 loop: CASRRASGGPTDTQYF. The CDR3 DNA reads TGTGCCAGCAGAAGAGCTAGCGGGGGACCCACAGATACGCAGTATTTT.

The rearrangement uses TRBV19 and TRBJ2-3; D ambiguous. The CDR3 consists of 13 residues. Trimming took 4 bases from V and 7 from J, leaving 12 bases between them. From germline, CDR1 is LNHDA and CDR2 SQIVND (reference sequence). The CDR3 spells CASSKREPNTQYF. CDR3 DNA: TGTGCCAGTAGTAAACGCGAGCCGAATACGCAGTATTTT.

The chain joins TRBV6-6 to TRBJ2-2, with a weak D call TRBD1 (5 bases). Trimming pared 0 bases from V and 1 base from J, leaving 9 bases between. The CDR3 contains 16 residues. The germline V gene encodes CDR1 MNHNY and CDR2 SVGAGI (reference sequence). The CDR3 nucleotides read TGTGCCAGCAGTTACTCCCAGGGCGTGAACACCGGGGAGCTGTTTTTT. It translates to CASSYSQGVNTGELFF.

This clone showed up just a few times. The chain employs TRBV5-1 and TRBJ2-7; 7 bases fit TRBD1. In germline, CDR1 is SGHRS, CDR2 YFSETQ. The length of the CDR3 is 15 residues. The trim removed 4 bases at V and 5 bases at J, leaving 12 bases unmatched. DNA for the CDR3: TGCGCCAGCAGCCAGGGGACAGTACAAGGCCACGAGCAGTACTTC. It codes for CASSQGTVQGHEQYF. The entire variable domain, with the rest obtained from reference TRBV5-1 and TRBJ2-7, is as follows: KAGVTQTPRYLIKTRGQQVTLSCSPISGHRSVSWYQQTPGQGLQFLFEYFSETQRNKGNFPGRFSGRQFSNSRSEMNVSTLELGDSALYLCASSQGTVQGHEQYFGPGTRLTVT.

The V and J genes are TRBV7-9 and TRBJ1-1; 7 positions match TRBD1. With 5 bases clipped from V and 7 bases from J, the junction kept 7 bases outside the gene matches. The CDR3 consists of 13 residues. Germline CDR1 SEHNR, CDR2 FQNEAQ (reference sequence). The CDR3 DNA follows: TGTGCCAGCAGCGGCGGGACAGCCCTTGAAGCTTTCTTT. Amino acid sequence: CASSGGTALEAFF. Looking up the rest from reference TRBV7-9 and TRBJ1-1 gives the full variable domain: DTGVSQNPRHKITKRGQNVTFRCDPISEHNRLYWYRQTLGQGPEFLTYFQNEAQLEKSRLLSDRFSAERPKGSFSTLEIQRTEQGDSAMYLCASSGGTALEAFFGQGTRLTVV.

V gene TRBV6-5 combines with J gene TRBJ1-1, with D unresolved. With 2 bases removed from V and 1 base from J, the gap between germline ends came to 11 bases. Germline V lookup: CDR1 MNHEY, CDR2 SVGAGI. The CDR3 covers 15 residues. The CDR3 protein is CASSYREAGNTEAFF. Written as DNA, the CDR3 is TGTGCCAGCAGTTACCGGGAAGCGGGGAACACTGAAGCTTTCTTT.

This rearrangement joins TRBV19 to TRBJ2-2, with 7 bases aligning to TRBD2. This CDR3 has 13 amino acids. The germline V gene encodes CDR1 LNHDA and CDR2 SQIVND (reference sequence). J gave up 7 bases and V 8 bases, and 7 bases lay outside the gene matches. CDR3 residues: CASYSRGGGELFF. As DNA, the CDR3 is TGTGCCAGTTATAGTCGCGGGGGCGGGGAGCTGTTTTTT. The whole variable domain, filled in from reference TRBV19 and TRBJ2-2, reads DGGITQSPKYLFRKEGQNVTLSCEQNLNHDAMYWYRQDPGQGLRLIYYSQIVNDFQKGDIAEGYSVSREKKESFPLTVTSAQKNPTAFYLCASYSRGGGELFFGEGSRLTVL.

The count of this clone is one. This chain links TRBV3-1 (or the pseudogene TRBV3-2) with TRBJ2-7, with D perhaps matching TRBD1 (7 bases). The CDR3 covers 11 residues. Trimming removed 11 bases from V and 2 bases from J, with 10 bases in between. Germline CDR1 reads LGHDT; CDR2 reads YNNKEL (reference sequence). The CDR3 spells CAAGQTYEQYF. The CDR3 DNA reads TGTGCCGCGGGACAGACCTACGAGCAGTACTTC.